The next 11 T cell receptor beta chains were all read from a single sample in a study of identical twins. TCRdb reprocessed the 5' RACE reads via MiXCR and lists one record per CDR3 protein. In the table there are 650,000 to 750,000 distinct CDR3 sequences, roughly 20% of which are singletons. The sample was also linked to a second study, of T cells expressing NK-cell markers.

What was sequenced was PBMCs. Receptors originate from a woman under 30 in good health.

The rearrangement links TRBV6-2 or TRBV6-3 to TRBJ2-7; 14 nucleotides match TRBD2. Germline values: CDR1 MNHEY, CDR2 SVGEGT. The ends lost 2 bases at V and 4 bases at J; junction bases unmatched: 7. This CDR3 contains 17 residues. In nucleotides, the CDR3 is TGTGCCAGCAGTTACCCGGGACTAGCGGGAGTCACATACGAGCAGTACTTC. Translated: CASSYPGLAGVTYEQYF.

The chain employs TRBV5-1 and TRBJ2-1; D is possibly TRBD2 (5 bases). This CDR3 has 17 amino acids. The germline gives CDR1 SGHRS, CDR2 YFSETQ. The ends were cut back, 7 bases at V and 0 bases at J, with 20 bases in the middle. In DNA, the CDR3 is TGCGCCAGCCGAACCGACCCGGGGTCCCCCTCCTACAATGAGCAGTTCTTC. Amino acid sequence: CASRTDPGSPSYNEQFF.

The genes are TRBV6-5 and TRBJ2-7, with 7 bases identical to TRBD2. CDR3 length: 17 amino acids. Losses at the gene ends were 2 bases for V and 3 bases for J; bases not matched to a gene: 13. Germline assignment: CDR1 MNHEY and CDR2 SVGAGI. CDR3 nucleotide sequence: TGTGCCAGCAGTTACGACGTTCGGGCTAGCGGCTACTACGAGCAGTACTTC. It encodes CASSYDVRASGYYEQYF.

CDR3 nucleotides: TGTGCCAGCAGTTTCTCTCGAAAGGGGGCGGTCGGGGAGCTGTTTTTT. This translates into CASSFSRKGAVGELFF. The chain carries TRBV27 and TRBJ2-2; 7 bases line up with TRBD1. The CDR3 spans 16 residues. V gave up 3 bases and J gave up 7 bases; unmatched junction bases: 11. The germline CDR1 and CDR2 sequences are MNHEY and SMNVEV (reference sequence).

A few counts support this clonotype. This chain uses TRBV5-1 with TRBJ1-1; D is uncertain. Germline assignment: CDR1 SGHRS and CDR2 YFSETQ. The CDR3 contains 13 residues. Trimming removed 0 bases from V and 7 bases from J, with 10 bases in between. In DNA, the CDR3 is TGCGCCAGCAGCTTGGAAAAGCAGGTTGAAGCTTTCTTT. Its protein product is CASSLEKQVEAFF.

This clonotype was recorded at least ten times. Written as DNA, the CDR3 is TGCAGCGTTGAACAGGGTCAAAGGGGCTACACCTTC. It translates to CSVEQGQRGYTF. The rearrangement joins TRBV29-1 to TRBJ1-2, with a tentative D call TRBD1 (5 bases). CDR3 size: 12 residues. Germline-derived CDR1 and CDR2 are SQVTM and ANQGSEA. V lost 2 bases to trimming and J lost 8 bases, with 12 bases between them.

The rearrangement uses TRBV7-9 and TRBJ2-1; no clear D. This CDR3 has 14 residues. Trimming removed 8 bases at V and 7 bases at J, with 18 bases between. From germline, CDR1 is SEHNR and CDR2 FQNEAQ (reference sequence). The CDR3 is CASLEVPRANEQFF. CDR3 sequence (DNA): TGTGCCAGCTTAGAGGTTCCCCGTGCGAATGAGCAGTTCTTC.

CDR3 nucleotides: TGCAGTGCTAGAGATCTGAGTTCCGGGCGGGAGTACGAGCAGTACTTC. Translating it yields CSARDLSSGREYEQYF. The genes are TRBV20-1 and TRBJ2-7; 7 nucleotides match TRBD2. CDR3 length equals 16 residues. CDR1 and CDR2 (germline): DFQATT, SNEGSKA (reference sequence). The J segment lost 4 bases and the V segment lost 0 bases, leaving 12 bases of the junction unmatched.

The chain uses TRBV5-1 and TRBJ2-5; weak D call: TRBD2 (5 bases). Trimming cost V 0 bases and J 2 bases, with 11 bases left between them. This CDR3 spans 15 amino acids. Germline assignment: CDR1 SGHRS and CDR2 YFSETQ. CDR3 in DNA: TGCGCCAGCAGCTTGGCCTATGGGAGACAAGAGACCCAGTACTTC. Translating it yields CASSLAYGRQETQYF.

The V and J genes are TRBV7-9 and TRBJ2-7; 13 bases are shared with TRBD2. This CDR3 is built from 15 residues. Looked up from germline, CDR1 is SEHNR and CDR2 is FQNEAQ (reference sequence). V was pared by 4 bases and J by 5 bases, with 5 bases of the junction left unmatched. The CDR3: CASSSTTSGGNEQYF. The DNA of the CDR3 is TGTGCCAGCAGCTCGACGACTAGCGGGGGGAACGAGCAGTACTTC.

In its sample, this clonotype was seen a few times. The chain links TRBV20-1 to TRBJ2-5, with D tentatively TRBD1 or TRBD2 (5 bases each). Germline V CDR1 and CDR2: DFQATT, SNEGSKA (reference sequence). Trimming shortened V by 6 bases and J by 1 base, and 18 bases separated the two germline ends. The CDR3 runs 15 residues. The CDR3 here is CSAQSRPGPQETQYF. The CDR3 DNA sequence: TGCAGTGCCCAATCTAGACCGGGGCCCCAAGAGACCCAGTACTTC.